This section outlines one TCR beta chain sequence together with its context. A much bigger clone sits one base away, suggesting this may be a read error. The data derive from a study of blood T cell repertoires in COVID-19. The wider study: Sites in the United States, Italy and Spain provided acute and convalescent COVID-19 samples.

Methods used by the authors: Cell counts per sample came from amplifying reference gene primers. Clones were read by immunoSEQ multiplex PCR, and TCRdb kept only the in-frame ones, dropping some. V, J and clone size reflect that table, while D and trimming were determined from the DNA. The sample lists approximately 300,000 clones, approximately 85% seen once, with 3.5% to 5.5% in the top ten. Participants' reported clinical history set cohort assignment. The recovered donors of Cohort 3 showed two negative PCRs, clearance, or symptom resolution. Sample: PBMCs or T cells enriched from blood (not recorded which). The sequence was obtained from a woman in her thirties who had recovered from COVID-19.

DNA of the CDR3: TGTGCCAGCAGCCAGACTAGCGGGAGGTACAATGAGCAGTTCTTC. It encodes CASSQTSGRYNEQFF. The chain combines TRBV3-1 (or the pseudogene TRBV3-2) with TRBJ2-1; 13 nucleotides agree with TRBD2. The CDR3 totals 15 residues. CDR1 is LGHDT and CDR2 is YNNKEL in the germline V gene (reference sequence). V lost 3 bases to trimming and J lost 4 bases; unmatched junction nucleotides: 0.